These 27 T cell receptor beta chains share one sample of origin, sequenced in a study of blood T cell repertoires in COVID-19. Libraries were prepared by immunoSEQ multiplex PCR; TCRdb keeps only in-frame clonotypes and omits some of them. This table has approximately 500,000 clones, approximately 83% appearing once. Sequencing used peripheral blood. These TCRs come from a human donor in a cohort sampled during active COVID-19.

J is TRBJ2-7 and V is TRBV3-1 (or the pseudogene TRBV3-2), with D perhaps matching TRBD1 (6 bases). Looked up from germline, CDR1 is LGHDT and CDR2 is YNNKEL (reference sequence). There are 14 residues in the CDR3. The ends were cut back, 1 base at V and 6 bases at J, with 13 bases in the middle. The CDR3 region is CASSQAGRGREQYF. CDR3 in DNA: TGTGCCAGCAGCCAAGCCGGCAGGGGACGCGAGCAGTACTTC.

This clone showed up just a few times. The chain employs TRBV7-2 and TRBJ2-1; 13 positions match TRBD2. Trimming took 6 bases from V and 0 from J; bases not matched to a gene: 2. Germline-derived CDR1 and CDR2 are SGHTA and FQGNSA. The CDR3 consists of 16 residues. Written as DNA, the CDR3 is TGTGCCAGCAGAAGGACTAGCGGGAGCTCCTACAATGAGCAGTTCTTC. Translating gives CASRRTSGSSYNEQFF.

The gene calls are TRBV7-2 and TRBJ2-2; TRBD2 might be the D (6 bases). Trimming cost V 5 bases and J 7 bases, with 17 bases left between them. Germline values: CDR1 SGHTA, CDR2 FQGNSA. This CDR3 comprises 15 residues. CDR3 DNA sequence: TGTGCCAGCAGCACCCCGCGGGACTTGAACGGGGAGCTGTTTTTT. This codes for CASSTPRDLNGELFF.

The DNA of the CDR3 is TGTGCCAGCAGAGATCAGGATTACAATGAGCAGTTCTTC. Amino acids: CASRDQDYNEQFF. The genes are TRBV9 and TRBJ2-1; D unclear. The CDR3 covers 13 residues. Trimming left V 5 bases short and J 4 bases short, with 10 bases between. CDR1 is SGDLS and CDR2 is YYNGEE in the germline V gene.

The chain combines TRBV5-4 with TRBJ2-3, with D perhaps matching TRBD2 (6 bases). V was clipped by 3 bases and J by 3 bases, with 17 bases between them. The CDR3 covers 16 residues. Germline V lookup: CDR1 SGHNT, CDR2 YYREEE (reference sequence). CDR3 in amino acids: CASSSKAGGVTDTQYF. The CDR3 DNA is TGTGCCAGCAGCTCTAAAGCGGGCGGTGTAACAGATACGCAGTATTTT.

V and J are TRBV2 and TRBJ2-7; 11 bases fit TRBD1. Germline CDR1 reads SNHLY; CDR2 reads FYNNEI. CDR3 size: 14 residues. Trimming cost V 9 bases and J 3 bases; bases outside gene matches: 7. The chain's CDR3 is CAREDRGRDYEQYF. CDR3 nucleotides: TGTGCCAGGGAGGACAGGGGGCGCGACTACGAGCAGTACTTC.

V usage is TRBV25-1 and J usage is TRBJ1-5; 9 positions agree with TRBD1. CDR3 size: 15 residues. Per the germline V gene, CDR1 is MGHDK and CDR2 is SYGVNS. The V gene end was trimmed by 4 bases and the J gene end by 3 bases; junction bases not matched to a gene: 4. CDR3 nucleotides: TGTGCCAGCAGTGCTACAGGGGGCCCCAATCAGCCCCAGCATTTT. It specifies CASSATGGPNQPQHF.

This chain uses TRBV2 with TRBJ2-1; TRBD2 matches at 12 bases. CDR1 is SNHLY, CDR2 FYNNEI, per germline. V lost 6 bases and J lost 5; bases outside the gene matches: 5. The CDR3 is made up of 15 amino acids. This CDR3 is CASRPTSGSNNEQFF. The CDR3 coding sequence is TGTGCCAGCAGACCGACTAGCGGGAGCAACAATGAGCAGTTCTTC.

The CDR3 DNA follows: TGTGCCAGCAGCTCCCCGACTAGCGGAGACTATAATGAGCAGTTCTTC. Its translation: CASSSPTSGDYNEQFF. This rearrangement joins TRBV7-6 to TRBJ2-1; 9 positions match TRBD2. CDR1 and CDR2 from the germline V gene are SGHVS and FNYEAQ. V gave up 4 bases and J gave up 7 bases; unmatched junction bases: 11. This CDR3 spans 16 amino acids.

V is TRBV6-5 and J is TRBJ2-7; tentative D call: TRBD2 (6 bases). V was cut by 0 bases and J by 5 bases, with 14 bases left in between. This CDR3 is built from 15 residues. Germline V gene sequence: CDR1 MNHEY, CDR2 SVGAGI. The chain's CDR3 is CASSYSTRVSHEQYF. CDR3 bases: TGTGCCAGCAGTTACTCGACTAGGGTTTCCCACGAGCAGTACTTC.

The chain is built from TRBV21-1 and TRBJ1-1. TRBV21-1 is a listed pseudogene. The CDR3 contains 12 residues. The CDR3 DNA follows: TGTGCCAGCAGCCCCAAACGAGGCCGGGCTTTCTTT. Amino acid sequence: CASSPKRGRAFF.

The CDR3 loop is CASSSPSGGAYTGELFF. DNA for the CDR3: TGTGCCAGCAGCTCCCCCTCCGGAGGGGCCTACACCGGGGAGCTGTTTTTT. This chain joins TRBV11-2 and TRBJ2-2, with D possibly being TRBD2 (6 bases). CDR1 SGHAT and CDR2 FQNNGV come from the germline V gene. The CDR3 sequence is 17 residues long. Trimming shortened V by 4 bases and J by 3 bases, and 18 bases separated the two germline ends.

In nucleotides, the CDR3 is TGTGCCAGTTCAGGTACTGAAGCTTTCTTT. Its protein product is CASSGTEAFF. V is TRBV19 and J is TRBJ1-1; unclear D gene. Germline CDR1 and CDR2: LNHDA and SQIVND (reference sequence). CDR3 length: 10 residues. V was shortened by 8 bases and J by 5 bases, with 6 bases between the two germline ends.

The chain employs TRBV9 and TRBJ2-5, with 9 bases fitting TRBD2. This CDR3 region has 15 residues. With 4 bases clipped from V and 5 bases from J, the junction kept 9 bases outside the gene matches. Per the germline V gene, CDR1 is SGDLS and CDR2 is YYNGEE. The CDR3 nucleotides read TGTGCCAGCAGCCGGAATAGCGGGAGCGGTGAGACCCAGTACTTC. Translating gives CASSRNSGSGETQYF.

CDR3 loop: CASNTDYNSPLHF. CDR3 bases: TGTGCCAGCAATACAGACTATAATTCACCCCTCCACTTT. The gene calls are TRBV12-3 or TRBV12-4 and TRBJ1-6; D ambiguous. The CDR3 spans 13 residues. Trimming removed 7 bases from V and 3 bases from J, with 7 bases in between.

The chain uses TRBV6-1 and TRBJ2-2; a weak D match, TRBD1 (5 bases). There are 14 residues in the CDR3. CDR1 and CDR2 from the germline V gene are MNHNS and SASEGT. V was pared by 7 bases and J by 0 bases, with 9 bases between. CDR3 in amino acids: CASIGRANTGELFF. The CDR3 DNA reads TGTGCCAGCATCGGCAGGGCGAACACCGGGGAGCTGTTTTTT.

V gene TRBV5-1 combines with J gene TRBJ2-7, with 11 positions matching TRBD1. The J segment lost 9 bases and the V segment lost 7 bases, leaving 18 bases of the junction unmatched. This CDR3 contains 16 residues. Per germline, CDR1 SGHRS and CDR2 YFSETQ. As DNA, the CDR3 is TGCGCCAGCGGACAGGGGGCGTCGCAAGGCCGGCAGGGGCAGTACTTC. Amino acid sequence: CASGQGASQGRQGQYF.

CDR3 in DNA: TGTGCCAGCAGCCCGCGGGAGTCCCCCTACAATGAGCAGTTCTTC. It specifies CASSPRESPYNEQFF. The chain is built from TRBV3-1 (or the pseudogene TRBV3-2) and TRBJ2-1; 7 bases are a match to TRBD2. The CDR3 loop spans 15 amino acids. The V and J ends lost 4 bases and 2 bases, in that order; junction bases with no gene match: 5. The germline V gene has CDR1 LGHDT and CDR2 YNNKEL (reference sequence).

The chain couples TRBV18 to TRBJ1-1, with D tentatively TRBD1 (5 bases). This CDR3 region has 14 residues. Trimming removed 3 bases from V and 4 bases from J, with 12 bases in between. CDR1 is KGHSH, CDR2 LQKENI, per germline. DNA of the CDR3: TGTGCCAGCTCACCGACGGAGGGGACCACTGAAGCTTTCTTT. Protein: CASSPTEGTTEAFF.

About this clone itself: In the same sample, other DNA sequences code for this CDR3. The V and J genes are TRBV28 and TRBJ1-1, with no clear D. CDR1 is MDHEN and CDR2 is SYDVKM in the germline V gene. This CDR3 contains 11 residues. Trimming took 6 bases from V and 4 from J, leaving 6 bases between them. The CDR3 coding sequence is TGTGCCAGCAGCCGCGGCACTGAAGCTTTCTTT. It codes for CASSRGTEAFF.

The chain is built from TRBV20-1 and TRBJ2-1; 14 bases match TRBD2. V dropped 3 bases and J dropped 9; count of bases not matched to a gene: 10. The germline gives CDR1 DFQATT, CDR2 SNEGSKA (reference sequence). This CDR3 region has 16 residues. CDR3 bases: TGCAGTGCTAGTGCTGGGACTAGCGGGAGACTGGGTGAGCAGTTCTTC. Its translation: CSASAGTSGRLGEQFF.

The V and J genes are TRBV7-9 and TRBJ1-1; no clear D. V gave up 4 bases and J gave up 12 bases, with 15 bases separating them. Germline CDR1 and CDR2: SEHNR and FQNEAQ (reference sequence). The CDR3 contains 12 residues. In nucleotides, the CDR3 is TGTGCCAGCAGCTCTTACGGGGTAGGGACTTTCTTT. This gives the protein CASSSYGVGTFF.

The chain links TRBV4-3 to TRBJ2-1; 7 bases fit TRBD1. Germline CDR1 LGHNA, CDR2 YSLEER. V shed 3 bases and J 8 bases; nucleotides not matched to a gene: 4. The length of the CDR3 is 13 residues. The CDR3 loop is CASSQSTGDEQFF. The CDR3 nucleotides are TGCGCCAGCAGCCAGAGTACAGGGGATGAGCAGTTCTTC.

The V call is TRBV30, the J call TRBJ1-2; D is possibly TRBD1 (5 bases). Germline values: CDR1 GTSNPN, CDR2 SVGIG (reference sequence). The CDR3 loop spans 14 amino acids. V was cut by 4 bases and J by 6 bases, with 18 bases left in between. For the CDR3, the DNA is TGTGCCTGGATTCTCTACAGGCCCTCGGATGGCTACACCTTC. It codes for CAWILYRPSDGYTF.

The count of this clone is one. This chain connects TRBV5-5 to TRBJ2-2, with 8 bases identical to TRBD1. The CDR3 has 14 amino acids. From germline, CDR1 is SGHKS and CDR2 YYEKEE (reference sequence). V shed 1 base, J shed 6 bases, and the junction held 2 bases outside the gene matches. The CDR3 loop reads CASSLTTGAGELFF. The CDR3 region has the DNA TGTGCCAGCAGCTTGACGACAGGGGCCGGGGAGCTGTTTTTT.

The rearrangement joins TRBV6-5 to TRBJ2-3, with D perhaps TRBD2 (6 bases). V lost 4 bases and J 8 bases, leaving 13 bases between the germline ends. There are 13 residues in the CDR3. Germline V CDR1 and CDR2: MNHEY, SVGAGI. The CDR3 DNA is TGTGCCAGCAGTTCAGACTCGGGAGTTACGCAGTATTTT. This sequence encodes CASSSDSGVTQYF.

This clone was found a few times. The chain combines TRBV5-1 with TRBJ1-1; D gene unclear. The CDR3 covers 13 residues. Trimming shortened V by 0 bases and J by 0 bases, and 3 bases separated the two germline ends. Germline CDR1 reads SGHRS; CDR2 reads YFSETQ. As DNA, the CDR3 is TGCGCCAGCAGCTTGGAGCTGAACACTGAAGCTTTCTTT. Encoded protein: CASSLELNTEAFF. Complete variable domain (other parts from reference TRBV5-1 and TRBJ1-1): KAGVTQTPRYLIKTRGQQVTLSCSPISGHRSVSWYQQTPGQGLQFLFEYFSETQRNKGNFPGRFSGRQFSNSRSEMNVSTLELGDSALYLCASSLELNTEAFFGQGTRLTVV.